This TCR beta chain was sequenced in a study of T cell responses to AZD1222 COVID-19 vaccine. The study's findings and limits: The donor cohort was predominantly white British with a female majority, and clonal diversity may have been underestimated. Distributed over spike, vaccine-associated CD4 TCRs predominated at 160-218 and 743-854. Spike-specific TCR breadth and depth both grew after two AZD1222 doses.

Pooled samples include second doses given at about 4 or 12 weeks. Produced via immunoSEQ multiplex PCR; TCRdb's table is partial and in-frame only. The sample includes 180,000 or so clones, roughly nine tenths of them seen just once. From germline, CDR1 is SEHNR and CDR2 FQNEAQ (reference sequence). The CDR3 runs 13 residues. V lost 5 bases and J lost 8, with 13 bases in between. Points on this clone: The antigen is not known.

The receptor was isolated from an adult who received the AZD1222 COVID-19 vaccine. The chain combines TRBV7-9 with TRBJ2-4; D may be TRBD1 (6 bases). Sequences were derived from peripheral blood, sampled 28 days after the second AZD1222 dose. The CDR3 region has the DNA TGTGCCAGCAGCGTAGACCAGGGGTACATTCAGTACTTC. Translating gives CASSVDQGYIQYF.